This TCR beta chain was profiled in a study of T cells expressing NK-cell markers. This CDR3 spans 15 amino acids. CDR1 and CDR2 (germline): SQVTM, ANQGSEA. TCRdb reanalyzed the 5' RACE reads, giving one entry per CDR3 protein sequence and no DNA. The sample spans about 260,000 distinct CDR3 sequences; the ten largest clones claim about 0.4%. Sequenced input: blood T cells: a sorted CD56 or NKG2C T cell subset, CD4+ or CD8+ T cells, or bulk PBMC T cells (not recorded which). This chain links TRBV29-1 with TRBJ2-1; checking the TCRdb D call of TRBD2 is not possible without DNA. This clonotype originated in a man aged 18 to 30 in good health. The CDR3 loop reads CSVMGLAGGPYEQFF.